These 15 T cell receptor beta chains came from one sample sequenced in a study of T cell changes during pregnancy in multiple sclerosis. Assay: immunoSEQ multiplex PCR; the TCRdb copy retains only in-frame clones and omits some. The repertoire has approximately 69,000 clones, 75% to 95% of them found once; the top ten carry 0.29%. The sequencing here drew on CD4+ T cells from peripheral blood mononuclear cells, taken in the third trimester of pregnancy. The receptor set was obtained from a female donor in good health, enrolled as a control in a pregnancy study.

The rearrangement links TRBV27 to TRBJ2-1; TRBD2 is a possible D gene (6 bases). V was cut by 10 bases and J by 0 bases, with 22 bases left in between. This CDR3 is built from 17 residues. CDR1 is MNHEY and CDR2 is SMNVEV in the germline V gene (reference sequence). CDR3 sequence (DNA): TGTGCCACCACGTCCAATAAACAGACTAGCTCCTACAATGAGCAGTTCTTC. It codes for CATTSNKQTSSYNEQFF.

The J gene is TRBJ1-5, the V gene TRBV27; no definite D call. The CDR3 runs to 17 residues. The V end was cut by 5 bases, the J end by 7 bases, with 24 bases between. Germline V gene sequence: CDR1 MNHEY, CDR2 SMNVEV (reference sequence). The CDR3 region is CASSPQLRPRHLQPQHF. The CDR3 DNA is TGTGCCAGCAGTCCCCAGCTCCGACCGAGACATCTGCAGCCCCAGCATTTT.

This chain connects TRBV7-2 to TRBJ1-3; weak D call: TRBD1 (5 bases). The germline V and J ends were trimmed by 1 base and 0 bases, with 13 bases remaining between them. The CDR3 totals 17 residues. From germline, CDR1 is SGHTA and CDR2 FQGNSA. The CDR3 here is CASSLGSGQVSGNTIYF. In nucleotides, the CDR3 is TGTGCCAGCAGCTTAGGATCCGGACAAGTCTCTGGAAACACCATATATTTT.

The chain recombines TRBV4-3 with TRBJ1-2, with unresolved D. Germline V gives CDR1 LGHNA, CDR2 YSLEER. The V end lost 2 bases, the J end lost 8 bases, and 9 bases lay between the germline ends. The CDR3 sequence is 12 residues long. CDR3 residues: CASSQTSGGYTF. CDR3 DNA: TGCGCCAGCAGCCAAACTTCAGGAGGCTACACCTTC.

The chain couples TRBV7-9 to TRBJ1-2, with D perhaps TRBD1 (6 bases). The germline V and J ends were trimmed by 5 bases and 4 bases, with 14 bases remaining between them. The CDR3 spans 14 residues. Germline assignment: CDR1 SEHNR and CDR2 FQNEAQ (reference sequence). In DNA form, the CDR3 reads TGTGCCAGCAGCCTAGAAACAGGGATCTATGGCTACACCTTC. It is translated as CASSLETGIYGYTF.

The CDR3 bases are TGCGCCAGCAGCCGCCTAGAACTAGCGGGGCGACCCTCTAACACCGGGGAGCTGTTTTTT. Its protein is CASSRLELAGRPSNTGELFF. V gene TRBV4-1 combines with J gene TRBJ2-2; 10 nucleotides agree with TRBD2. The CDR3 runs 20 residues. Per the germline V gene, CDR1 is MGHRA and CDR2 is YSYEKL. Trimming removed 4 bases from V and 2 bases from J; junction bases left unmatched: 16.

The chain couples TRBV19 to TRBJ2-5; 13 bases align to TRBD2. Germline CDR1 reads LNHDA; CDR2 reads SQIVND (reference sequence). V lost 2 bases to trimming and J lost 5 bases; unmatched junction nucleotides: 11. The CDR3 consists of 18 residues. CDR3 amino acids: CASSIMFKGLAGLETQYF. CDR3 in DNA: TGTGCCAGTAGTATAATGTTTAAGGGACTAGCGGGGTTGGAGACCCAGTACTTC.

The chain joins TRBV4-3 to TRBJ1-2; a weak D match, TRBD1 (6 bases). Trimming pared 0 bases from V and 2 bases from J, leaving 16 bases between. This CDR3 is 17 amino acids long. Germline V gene data show CDR1 as LGHNA and CDR2 as YSLEER. DNA for the CDR3: TGCGCCAGCAGCCAAGATTTAGGGGGGGGGATGAACTATGGCTACACCTTC. Protein: CASSQDLGGGMNYGYTF.

This clone was observed a handful of times. The chain recombines TRBV14 with TRBJ1-1, with D unresolved. Trimming took off 4 bases at V and 8 bases at J, with 11 bases between the two ends. Germline V gene data show CDR1 as SGHDN and CDR2 as FVKESK. There are 12 residues in the CDR3. The CDR3 sequence is CASSPSPREAFF. The DNA of the CDR3 is TGTGCCAGCAGCCCATCCCCCAGGGAAGCTTTCTTT. Full variable domain (outside the CDR3, taken from reference TRBV14 and TRBJ1-1): EAGVTQFPSHSVIEKGQTVTLRCDPISGHDNLYWYRRVMGKEIKFLLHFVKESKQDESGMPNNRFLAERTGGTYSTLKVQPAELEDSGVYFCASSPSPREAFFGQGTRLTVV.

This chain joins TRBV5-1 and TRBJ1-1; TRBD1 matches at 7 bases. CDR3 length: 15 residues. Germline V lookup: CDR1 SGHRS, CDR2 YFSETQ. Trimming cost V 3 bases and J 1 base; bases outside gene matches: 6. The CDR3 sequence is CASSSHGTANTEAFF. CDR3 bases: TGCGCCAGCAGCTCCCACGGGACAGCGAACACTGAAGCTTTCTTT. Full variable domain (outside the CDR3, taken from reference TRBV5-1 and TRBJ1-1): KAGVTQTPRYLIKTRGQQVTLSCSPISGHRSVSWYQQTPGQGLQFLFEYFSETQRNKGNFPGRFSGRQFSNSRSEMNVSTLELGDSALYLCASSSHGTANTEAFFGQGTRLTVV.

J is TRBJ2-7 and V is TRBV7-8; 10 bases are a match to TRBD2. V was clipped by 0 bases and J by 2 bases; unmatched bases: 10. The CDR3 runs to 18 residues. Germline CDR1 and CDR2: SGHVS and FQNEAQ. CDR3 sequence reads: CASSLATLAGNLPYEQYF. CDR3 nucleotide sequence: TGTGCCAGCAGCTTAGCGACACTAGCGGGGAATTTGCCCTACGAGCAGTACTTC.

The chain employs TRBV2 and TRBJ1-5, with 7 bases fitting TRBD1. CDR3 length equals 14 residues. Germline CDR1 is SNHLY and CDR2 is FYNNEI. Trimming took 6 bases from V and 3 from J; bases not matched to a gene: 5. Here the CDR3 DNA reads TGTGCCAGCAGCGCGGACAGGCTCAATCAGCCCCAGCATTTT. Translation gives CASSADRLNQPQHF.

This chain uses TRBV5-8 with TRBJ1-2; the D is unclear. Deletions cut 2 bases from V and 3 bases from J, with 14 bases between. Germline CDR1 and CDR2: SGHTS and YDEGEE. This CDR3 has 15 amino acids. CDR3: CASSFRSTLDYGYTF. The CDR3 DNA is TGTGCCAGCAGCTTTAGATCAACCCTAGACTATGGCTACACCTTC.

This chain joins TRBV7-8 and TRBJ1-2; D unresolved. Trimming took off 8 bases at V and 4 bases at J, with 11 bases between the two ends. This CDR3 is 12 amino acids long. Germline CDR1 is SGHVS and CDR2 is FQNEAQ. CDR3 region: CASAPQAYGYTF. The CDR3 nucleotides are TGTGCCAGCGCCCCCCAGGCCTATGGCTACACCTTC. Looking up the rest from reference TRBV7-8 and TRBJ1-2 gives the full variable domain: GAGVSQSPRYKVAKRGQDVALRCDPISGHVSLFWYQQALGQGPEFLTYFQNEAQLDKSGLPSDRFFAERPEGSVSTLKIQRTQQEDSAVYLCASAPQAYGYTFGSGTRLTVV.

This chain connects TRBV4-2 to TRBJ2-2, with 9 bases aligning to TRBD2. V lost 1 base and J lost 2; bases outside the gene matches: 11. The germline CDR1 and CDR2 sequences are LGHNA and YNFKEQ. CDR3 length: 19 amino acids. CDR3 protein: CASSQAFSGGNLNTGELFF. In DNA form, the CDR3 reads TGTGCCAGCAGCCAAGCCTTTAGCGGGGGTAACCTAAACACCGGGGAGCTGTTTTTT.